The clone carrying this TCR beta chain was seen only once. The antigen is undetermined. Germline V gene data show CDR1 as SGHRS and CDR2 as YFSETQ. The V and J ends lost 1 base and 3 bases respectively, with 18 bases between them. CDR3 length: 17 residues. This sample is part of a study of graft-versus-host responses after intestinal transplantation. Turning to the study itself: Transplants given to recipients were multivisceral, liver-intestinal, or isolated intestinal. Induction with anti-thymocyte globulin, then tacrolimus and steroids for around three years, was given to all recipients. The study, taken as a whole, reports: Allografts of patients with graft-donor T cell macrochimerism showed high graft-versus-host to host-versus-graft clone ratios.

Here immunoSEQ multiplex PCR was the method, and the copy in TCRdb shows in-frame clones only, minus some. This sample has around 110,000 clones, with roughly 87% found just once. The receptor was isolated from a human donor who was the organ donor for an intestinal transplant. The V and J genes are TRBV5-1 and TRBJ2-3; D is unclear. The sequences come from unstimulated CD4+ T cells sorted from spleen or lymph node cells, collected before transplant. CDR3 region: CASSLISGGVETDTQYF. The CDR3 DNA is TGCGCCAGCAGCTTGATATCCGGCGGAGTAGAAACAGATACGCAGTATTTT.